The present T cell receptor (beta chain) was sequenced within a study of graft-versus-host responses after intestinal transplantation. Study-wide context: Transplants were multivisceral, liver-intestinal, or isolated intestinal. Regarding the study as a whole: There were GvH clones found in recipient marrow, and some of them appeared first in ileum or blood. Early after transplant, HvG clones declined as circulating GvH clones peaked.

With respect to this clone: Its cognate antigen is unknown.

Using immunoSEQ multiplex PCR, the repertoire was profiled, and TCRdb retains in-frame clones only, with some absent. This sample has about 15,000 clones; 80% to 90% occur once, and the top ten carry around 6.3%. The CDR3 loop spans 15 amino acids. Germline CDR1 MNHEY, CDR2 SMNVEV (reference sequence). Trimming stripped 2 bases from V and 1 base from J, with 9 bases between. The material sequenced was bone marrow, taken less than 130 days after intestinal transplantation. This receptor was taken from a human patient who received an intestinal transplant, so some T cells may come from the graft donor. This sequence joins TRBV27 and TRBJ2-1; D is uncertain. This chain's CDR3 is CASSLGWRSYNEQFF. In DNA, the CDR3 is TGTGCCAGCAGTTTAGGGTGGAGATCCTACAATGAGCAGTTCTTC.